This T cell receptor beta chain was recorded in a study of blood T cell repertoires in COVID-19. Profiled with immunoSEQ multiplex PCR; TCRdb holds only in-frame clones, not every one. The sample yields about 390,000 clones, 70% to 90% seen once. The CDR3 has 13 amino acids. Germline loops: CDR1 SGHNT, CDR2 YYREEE (reference sequence). The V end lost 4 bases, the J end lost 6 bases, and 8 bases lay between the germline ends. The V gene is TRBV5-4, the J gene TRBJ1-6, with TRBD1 as a possible D gene (6 bases). This sequence was found in a woman aged 55-70 years with COVID-19, enrolled during active disease. The sample taken for sequencing was peripheral blood. For the CDR3, the DNA is TGTGCCAGCAGCACACAGGGTAATTCACCCCTCCACTTT. As protein: CASSTQGNSPLHF. The full variable domain, with the rest looked up from reference TRBV5-4 and TRBJ1-6, is ETGVTQSPTHLIKTRGQQVTLRCSSQSGHNTVSWYQQALGQGPQFIFQYYREEENGRGNFPPRFSGLQFPNYSSELNVNALELDDSALYLCASSTQGNSPLHFGNGTRLTVT.